Listed here are 32 T cell receptor beta chains from one sample, sequenced in a study of blood T cell repertoires in COVID-19. Some clones are missing from TCRdb's copy, which holds only in-frame ones; the method was immunoSEQ multiplex PCR. Of more than 90,000 clones in the sample, approximately 78% are singletons; the top ten hold roughly 7.9%. The sequencing input was peripheral blood. The receptors shown here come from a man between 65 and 85 years old with acute or convalescent COVID-19.

This clone is a singleton in its sample. The chain recombines TRBV28 with TRBJ2-5; 10 positions agree with TRBD1. Per germline, CDR1 MDHEN and CDR2 SYDVKM. The trim removed 8 bases at V and 5 bases at J, leaving 5 bases unmatched. The CDR3 totals 13 residues. The DNA of the CDR3 is TGTGCCAGCGGCGGGACAGGGGTGGAGACCCAGTACTTC. Its translation is CASGGTGVETQYF.

CDR3 DNA: TGTGCCAGCAGTTTGACAGGGGGTACAGAGACCCAGTACTTC. Translated, it gives CASSLTGGTETQYF. The chain employs TRBV28 and TRBJ2-5, with TRBD1 identical over 9 bases. Germline CDR1 MDHEN, CDR2 SYDVKM. The CDR3 runs 14 residues. Unmatched junction bases numbered 3, after V lost 3 bases and J lost 4 bases.

This clone came up a few times. This chain uses TRBV5-6 with TRBJ1-2; 8 bases line up with TRBD1. V lost 4 bases and J lost 4; bases outside the gene matches: 6. Germline CDR1 SGHDT, CDR2 YYEEEE. The CDR3 runs 14 residues. In nucleotides, the CDR3 is TGTGCCAGCAGCCGGACAGGGAAAAGCTATGGCTACACCTTC. Amino acid sequence: CASSRTGKSYGYTF.

The chain uses TRBV11-2 and TRBJ2-7; 7 nucleotides line up with TRBD2. This CDR3 comprises 14 residues. V lost 5 bases and J lost 7; bases outside the gene matches: 11. Germline-derived CDR1 and CDR2 are SGHAT and FQNNGV. The CDR3 spells CASSGTKNTGEQYF. In DNA, the CDR3 is TGTGCCAGCAGCGGGACTAAGAATACGGGGGAGCAGTACTTC.

Only one count was recorded for this clone. The chain employs TRBV18 and TRBJ2-6; 9 positions match TRBD2. This CDR3 is 21 amino acids long. V lost 3 bases, J lost 3 bases, and 18 bases stayed unmatched. CDR1 and CDR2 (germline): KGHSH, LQKENI. DNA for the CDR3: TGTGCCAGCTCACCGCGGCCTCCTTTAGCGGGAGAAGGGTTTGGGGCCAACGTCCTGACTTTC. Translation gives CASSPRPPLAGEGFGANVLTF.

This clone was found once. The CDR3, as DNA: TGTGCCTGGAGTACGACCGGGACTCACTATGGCTACACCTTC. This gives the protein CAWSTTGTHYGYTF. This chain joins TRBV30 and TRBJ1-2, with a tentative D call TRBD1 (5 bases). V was cut by 2 bases and J by 3 bases, with 13 bases left in between. In germline, CDR1 is GTSNPN, CDR2 SVGIG (reference sequence). The CDR3 consists of 14 residues.

The chain is built from TRBV5-1 and TRBJ2-1; 10 bases are shared with TRBD2. J gave up 3 bases and V 0 bases, and 3 bases lay outside the gene matches. Germline CDR1 is SGHRS and CDR2 is YFSETQ. The CDR3 consists of 16 residues. The CDR3, as DNA: TGCGCCAGCAGCTTGGCCGGACTAGCGGACTACAATGAGCAGTTCTTC. It translates to CASSLAGLADYNEQFF.

The rearrangement uses TRBV7-2 and TRBJ2-6, with 9 bases lining up with TRBD1. V dropped 1 base and J dropped 2; count of bases not matched to a gene: 0. CDR3 length: 16 amino acids. CDR1 and CDR2 (germline): SGHTA, FQGNSA. The CDR3 region has the DNA TGTGCCAGCAGCTTAGGGGACAGGGCTGGGGCCAACGTCCTGACTTTC. Translating gives CASSLGDRAGANVLTF.

The rearrangement links TRBV6-1 to TRBJ2-2, with a weak D call TRBD2 (6 bases). V shed 2 bases and J shed 5 bases, with 9 bases lying between them. This CDR3 region has 14 residues. Germline-derived CDR1 and CDR2 are MNHNS and SASEGT. CDR3 protein: CASSEIGGTGELFF. The CDR3 nucleotides are TGTGCCAGCAGTGAAATTGGGGGGACCGGGGAGCTGTTTTTT.

V is TRBV2 and J is TRBJ1-6; perhaps TRBD1 as D (6 bases). This CDR3 contains 15 residues. Germline CDR1 reads SNHLY; CDR2 reads FYNNEI. V shed 5 bases and J shed 6 bases, with 14 bases lying between them. The CDR3 DNA reads as TGTGCCAGCAGTCCACAGGGATTTATTAATTCACCCCTCCACTTT. This translates into CASSPQGFINSPLHF.

The chain combines TRBV28 with TRBJ1-1; TRBD1 is a possible D gene (6 bases). This CDR3 spans 14 amino acids. From germline, CDR1 is MDHEN and CDR2 SYDVKM. Trimming stripped 3 bases from V and 1 base from J, with 9 bases between. The CDR3 sequence is CASSLGTRNTEAFF. CDR3 bases: TGTGCCAGCAGTTTGGGGACACGGAACACTGAAGCTTTCTTT.

The chain carries TRBV7-3 and TRBJ2-3; 7 nucleotides align to TRBD2. CDR1 and CDR2 from the germline V gene are SGHTA and FQGTGA. Trimming took 5 bases from V and 2 from J; bases not matched to a gene: 10. The CDR3 is made up of 16 amino acids. The CDR3 region has the DNA TGTGCCAGCAGCGGACAAGGCGGGAGAAACACAGATACGCAGTATTTT. Protein: CASSGQGGRNTDTQYF.

The CDR3 DNA sequence: TGTGCCACCAGTGACCCCAGACAGGGTGCCTACAATGAGCAGTTCTTC. Translation: CATSDPRQGAYNEQFF. The chain carries TRBV24-1 and TRBJ2-1, with 7 bases lining up with TRBD1. J gave up 2 bases and V 4 bases, and 7 bases lay outside the gene matches. The CDR3 has 16 residues. The germline V gene has CDR1 KGHDR and CDR2 SFDVKD.

This clone is classed as medium-sized. The chain links TRBV14 to TRBJ2-7, with 11 bases fitting TRBD1. CDR3 length: 17 residues. J gave up 5 bases and V 2 bases, and 11 bases lay outside the gene matches. CDR1 is SGHDN and CDR2 is FVKESK in the germline V gene. CDR3 DNA sequence: TGTGCCAGCAGCCAAAATGGGACAGGGGGGTCTAGGCACGAGCAGTACTTC. This codes for CASSQNGTGGSRHEQYF.

V gene TRBV19 combines with J gene TRBJ2-6; D ambiguous. CDR1 is LNHDA, CDR2 SQIVND, per germline (reference sequence). V was cut by 5 bases and J by 2 bases, with 10 bases left in between. The CDR3 is made up of 15 amino acids. The CDR3 DNA reads as TGTGCCAGTAGTCGGTCCCAGGCTGGGGCCAACGTCCTGACTTTC. It codes for CASSRSQAGANVLTF.

V and J are TRBV24-1 and TRBJ2-3, with 13 bases matching TRBD2. This CDR3 has 18 amino acids. With V trimmed by 5 bases and J by 2 bases, 9 bases remained unmatched. Germline V gene lookup returns CDR1 KGHDR and CDR2 SFDVKD. CDR3 sequence: CATSGPSGLAGITDTQYF. The CDR3, as DNA: TGTGCCACCAGTGGCCCTTCGGGACTAGCGGGGATCACAGATACGCAGTATTTT.

The rearrangement joins TRBV7-3 to TRBJ2-2; maybe TRBD2 (6 bases). The V end was cut by 5 bases, the J end by 1 base, with 8 bases between. Germline V gives CDR1 SGHTA, CDR2 FQGTGA. This CDR3 comprises 14 residues. The CDR3 spells CASSRDWNTGELFF. In DNA, the CDR3 is TGTGCCAGCAGCCGGGACTGGAACACCGGGGAGCTGTTTTTT.

V and J are TRBV7-2 and TRBJ2-1, with 10 bases matching TRBD2. Germline-derived CDR1 and CDR2 are SGHTA and FQGNSA. This CDR3 is built from 16 residues. Unmatched junction bases numbered 5, after V lost 0 bases and J lost 6 bases. CDR3 bases: TGTGCCAGCAGCTTAGCGCAGAGCGGGGGGGCCAATGAGCAGTTCTTC. It specifies CASSLAQSGGANEQFF.

The chain combines TRBV29-1 with TRBJ2-7, with 7 positions matching TRBD2. The germline V gene has CDR1 SQVTM and CDR2 ANQGSEA. CDR3 length equals 13 residues. The junction had 6 bases not matched to a gene; V was cut back by 6 bases and J by 1 base. The CDR3 region has the DNA TGCAGCGTGGCCCTGGGGGGGTCCTACGAGCAGTACTTC. It yields the protein CSVALGGSYEQYF.

J is TRBJ2-7 and V is TRBV18; the match to TRBD1 covers 9 bases. The length of the CDR3 is 15 residues. The germline V gene has CDR1 KGHSH and CDR2 LQKENI. V shed 6 bases and J 4 bases; nucleotides not matched to a gene: 10. CDR3 sequence: CASSFTGTGPYEQYF. In nucleotides, the CDR3 is TGTGCCAGCTCGTTTACCGGGACAGGGCCGTACGAGCAGTACTTC.

This chain joins TRBV21-1 and TRBJ2-5; TRBD2 reflects the table's D call only, with no check against the DNA. TRBV21-1 is a pseudogene segment. The CDR3 is 16 amino acids. The CDR3 nucleotides are TGTGCCAGCAGCCCTGGGGACTTCAGCCGACAAGAGACCCAGTACTTC. This gives the protein CASSPGDFSRQETQYF.

V and J are TRBV4-1 and TRBJ2-2, with 7 bases lining up with TRBD1. The J segment lost 6 bases and the V segment lost 3 bases, leaving 7 bases of the junction unmatched. There are 15 residues in the CDR3. The germline V gene has CDR1 MGHRA and CDR2 YSYEKL. In DNA form, the CDR3 reads TGCGCCAGCAGCCACCAACGACAGGGACCCGGGGAGCTGTTTTTT. As protein: CASSHQRQGPGELFF.

The chain couples TRBV7-9 to TRBJ1-4; 7 positions match TRBD1. The germline V gene has CDR1 SEHNR and CDR2 FQNEAQ (reference sequence). The CDR3 covers 17 residues. V was pared by 4 bases and J by 2 bases, with 10 bases of the junction left unmatched. The CDR3 loop reads CASSYRQGGVTNEKLFF. The DNA of the CDR3 is TGTGCCAGCAGCTACCGACAGGGCGGTGTTACTAATGAAAAACTGTTTTTT.

The sample holds a few counts of this clone. The V and J genes are TRBV12-3 or TRBV12-4 and TRBJ1-1; D call uncertain. The ends were cut back, 8 bases at V and 10 bases at J, with 17 bases in the middle. The CDR3 is 12 residues long. Here the CDR3 reads CASREDSLGAFF. The CDR3 bases are TGTGCCAGCCGTGAGGATAGCCTGGGAGCTTTCTTT.

The rearrangement links TRBV2 to TRBJ1-1, with 8 nucleotides matching TRBD1. Germline lookup yields CDR1 SNHLY and CDR2 FYNNEI. V gave up 6 bases and J gave up 8 bases; unmatched junction bases: 5. The CDR3 runs to 12 residues. Here the CDR3 reads CASSAYRGEAFF. The CDR3 DNA follows: TGTGCCAGCAGCGCTTACAGGGGGGAAGCTTTCTTT.

The J gene is TRBJ1-3, the V gene TRBV6-6; 8 nucleotides line up with TRBD1. This CDR3 is built from 16 residues. V lost 6 bases, J lost 4 bases, and 11 bases stayed unmatched. The germline V gene has CDR1 MNHNY and CDR2 SVGAGI (reference sequence). This CDR3 is CASSLSGQATGNTIYF. For the CDR3, the DNA is TGTGCCAGCAGCCTCTCGGGACAGGCCACAGGAAACACCATATATTTT.

This clone was recorded a few times. V gene TRBV28 combines with J gene TRBJ1-1; TRBD1 is a possible D gene (5 bases). Trimming pared 2 bases from V and 11 bases from J, leaving 12 bases between. Per germline, CDR1 MDHEN and CDR2 SYDVKM. The CDR3 runs to 12 residues. The CDR3 nucleotides read TGTGCCAGCAGTTTAAGGGGCACGGAGGCTTTCTTT. Translation: CASSLRGTEAFF.

The genes are TRBV28 and TRBJ2-6; the match to TRBD2 covers 10 bases. Germline V CDR1 and CDR2: MDHEN, SYDVKM. V was pared by 0 bases and J by 3 bases, with 23 bases of the junction left unmatched. This CDR3 contains 24 residues. DNA of the CDR3: TGTGCCAGCAGTTTATGCTCTTTTTTTTTCCATAGCGGGAGGTCCCCTTGTGGGGCCAACGTCCTGACTTTC. It is translated as CASSLCSFFFHSGRSPCGANVLTF.

J is TRBJ1-1 and V is TRBV7-9; D unresolved. Germline CDR1 reads SEHNR; CDR2 reads FQNEAQ (reference sequence). V lost 1 base, J lost 1 base, and 10 bases lay in between. The CDR3 has 15 residues. In nucleotides, the CDR3 is TGTGCCAGCAGCTTAGATTTGAACGGGAACACTGAAGCTTTCTTT. Translated, it gives CASSLDLNGNTEAFF.

The chain employs TRBV28 and TRBJ1-5, with 7 bases matching TRBD1. The ends lost 5 bases at V and 3 bases at J; junction bases unmatched: 13. Germline V gives CDR1 MDHEN, CDR2 SYDVKM. The CDR3 loop spans 17 amino acids. CDR3 loop: CASSLPGGKTINQPQHF. The DNA of the CDR3 is TGTGCCAGCAGTCTCCCAGGGGGGAAAACAATCAATCAGCCCCAGCATTTT.

The genes are TRBV5-5 and TRBJ2-2, with D perhaps matching TRBD2 (5 bases). The CDR3 sequence is 14 residues long. Deletions cut 3 bases from V and 5 bases from J, with 11 bases between. Germline-derived CDR1 and CDR2 are SGHKS and YYEKEE (reference sequence). The CDR3 bases are TGTGCCAGCAGCTCGACTATAGGAACCGGGGAGCTGTTTTTT. It encodes CASSSTIGTGELFF.

The chain carries TRBV7-9 and TRBJ2-3; 7 bases fit TRBD1. Germline trimming cut 4 bases from V and 0 bases from J; bases unmatched to any gene: 10. Germline values: CDR1 SEHNR, CDR2 FQNEAQ (reference sequence). This CDR3 comprises 17 residues. The CDR3: CASSSGQVVLSTDTQYF. The CDR3 DNA reads TGTGCCAGCAGCTCCGGACAGGTCGTATTAAGCACAGATACGCAGTATTTT.